These T cell receptor beta chains were read from a single sample in a study of beta chain features in type 1 diabetes. TCRdb keeps only in-frame clones here, not all; method: immunoSEQ multiplex PCR. The sample holds over 20,000 clones; 49% are singletons and the top ten take 0.3%. Sequenced material: stem cell memory CD4+ T cells from blood. The receptors were gathered from a man aged 25-40 years with type 1 diabetes. CDR3s include the opening cysteine and the closing phenylalanine or tryptophan. D genes are given only for firm matches. Rows give clone size only sometimes, using once, few, many, or a class for an expanded clone.

>TRBJ1-2|TRBV5-6|-|-
CASSLLLPGSYGYTF
TGTGCCAGCAGCTTGCTTTTACCGGGATCGTATGGCTACACCTTC
>TRBJ1-1|TRBV28|-|-
CASSLSGLNTEAFF
TGTGCCAGCAGTTTATCAGGTCTGAACACTGAAGCTTTCTTT
>TRBJ2-5|TRBV5-4|TRBD1|few
CASSGKTGIETQYF
TGTGCCAGCAGCGGGAAGACAGGGATAGAGACCCAGTACTTC
>TRBJ1-3|TRBV4-1|-|-
CASSQDEDSGNTIYF
TGCGCCAGCAGCCAAGATGAGGACTCTGGAAACACCATATATTTT
>TRBJ1-1|TRBV6-1|TRBD1|-
CASSERQGITEAFF
TGTGCCAGCAGTGAGAGACAGGGAATCACTGAAGCTTTCTTT
>TRBJ2-1|TRBV27|-|-
CASRQIRGTPLNEQFF
TGTGCCAGCAGACAAATTAGGGGGACCCCATTGAATGAGCAGTTCTTC
>TRBJ2-2|TRBV6-5|TRBD1|-
CASKRDRLTGELFF
TGTGCCAGCAAGAGGGACAGACTCACCGGGGAGCTGTTTTTT
>TRBJ2-2|TRBV7-9|TRBD2|-
CASSRPGLASTGELFF
TGTGCCAGCAGCCGTCCGGGACTAGCGAGTACCGGGGAGCTGTTTTTT
>TRBJ1-6|TRBV11-2|-|-
CASSTGNNNSPLHF
TGTGCCAGCAGCACAGGGAATAATAATTCACCCCTCCACTTT
>TRBJ2-5|TRBV5-1|TRBD2|-
CASSLSGESVETQYF
TGCGCCAGCAGCTTGAGCGGGGAAAGTGTGGAGACCCAGTACTTC
>TRBJ2-2|TRBV11-2|-|once
CASSLDWLPGELFF
TGTGCCAGCAGCTTAGATTGGCTCCCCGGGGAGCTGTTTTTT
>TRBJ1-6|TRBV6-1|-|-
CASSVDSSSYNSPLHF
TGTGCCAGCAGTGTAGACTCCAGCTCCTATAATTCACCCCTCCACTTT
>TRBJ2-2|TRBV9|-|-
CASSPQTNTGELFF
TGTGCCAGCAGCCCCCAGACGAACACCGGGGAGCTGTTTTTT
>TRBJ2-5|TRBV7-9|TRBD2|-
CASSLTSGGETQYF
TGTGCCAGCAGCTTGACTAGCGGAGGAGAGACCCAGTACTTC
>TRBJ2-7|TRBV4-1|TRBD2|-
CASSQLFSGGALYEQYF
TGCGCCAGCAGCCAACTATTTAGCGGGGGGGCCCTCTACGAGCAGTACTTC
>TRBJ2-2|TRBV11-2|TRBD1|few
CASSLQQGAAGELFF
TGTGCCAGCAGCTTACAACAGGGGGCTGCCGGGGAGCTGTTTTTT
>TRBJ2-5|TRBV7-2|TRBD2|few
CASSPGTSGGRRAETQYF
TGTGCCAGCAGCCCCGGGACTAGCGGGGGGCGCCGTGCAGAGACCCAGTACTTC
>TRBJ2-7|TRBV27|TRBD1|-
CASSTTGRQYF
TGTGCCAGCAGTACGACAGGGCGGCAGTACTTC
>TRBJ1-2|TRBV15|-|-
CATSRSLKGYTF
TGTGCCACCAGCAGGTCTCTCAAGGGGTACACCTTC
>TRBJ2-1|TRBV25-1|TRBD2|-
CASSPTSGRAYEQFF
TGTGCCAGCAGTCCCACTAGCGGGAGGGCCTATGAGCAGTTCTTC
>TRBJ2-3|TRBV5-1|TRBD2|-
CASRHPGTSGYTQYF
TGCGCCAGCAGACATCCCGGGACTAGCGGGTATACGCAGTATTTT
>TRBJ1-1|TRBV18|-|few
CASSLQGLGTEAFF
TGTGCCAGCTCACTACAGGGTCTGGGGACTGAAGCTTTCTTT
>TRBJ1-1|TRBV5-6|-|-
CASSLVETEAFF
TGTGCCAGCAGCTTGGTAGAGACTGAAGCTTTCTTT
>TRBJ2-7|TRBV5-1|-|-
CASSFQGSYEQYF
TGCGCCAGCAGCTTTCAGGGCTCCTACGAGCAGTACTTC
>TRBJ2-2|TRBV30|TRBD1|few
CAWSPGGTGELFF
TGTGCCTGGAGTCCAGGGGGCACCGGGGAGCTGTTTTTT
>TRBJ1-2|TRBV2|-|-
CASRQQGAGGYGYTF
TGTGCCAGCAGACAACAGGGCGCTGGGGGATATGGCTACACCTTC
>TRBJ1-5|TRBV4-1|-|once
CASSQAVNQPQHF
TGCGCCAGCAGCCAGGCTGTCAATCAGCCCCAGCATTTT
>TRBJ1-4|TRBV14|TRBD1|-
CASSQGTADNEKLFF
TGTGCCAGCAGCCAGGGGACAGCTGATAATGAAAAACTGTTTTTT
>TRBJ2-3|TRBV5-4|TRBD1|few
CASSYPDRGATGTQYF
TGTGCCAGCAGCTACCCGGACAGGGGCGCGACGGGTACGCAGTATTTT
>TRBJ2-1|TRBV15|TRBD2|few
CATSRAGTTAEGEQFF
TGTGCCACCAGCAGAGCTGGGACTACCGCGGAGGGTGAGCAGTTCTTC
>TRBJ2-1|TRBV5-1|-|-
CASSLRGAYNEQFF
TGCGCCAGCAGCTTGCGGGGAGCCTACAATGAGCAGTTCTTC
>TRBJ1-2|TRBV11-2|TRBD1|-
CASSPRGSDRAGYTF
TGTGCCAGCAGCCCACGAGGCTCCGACAGGGCTGGCTACACCTTC
>TRBJ1-2|TRBV7-9|-|few
CASSSRTSGNYGYTF
TGTGCCAGCAGCTCCCGAACCAGCGGGAACTATGGCTACACCTTC
>TRBJ1-1|TRBV19|TRBD1|-
CASRTGTGSTEAFF
TGTGCCAGTAGGACCGGGACAGGGTCCACTGAAGCTTTCTTT
>TRBJ2-3|TRBV7-9|TRBD1|few
CASTSGTGVSDTQYF
TGTGCCAGCACCTCCGGGACAGGGGTGTCAGATACGCAGTATTTT
>TRBJ1-1|TRBV28|-|few
CASSFLLQANTEAFF
TGTGCCAGCAGTTTCCTTCTTCAGGCGAACACTGAAGCTTTCTTT
>TRBJ1-1|TRBV18|-|-
CASSPKALDTEAFF
TGTGCCAGCTCACCCAAAGCGTTGGACACTGAAGCTTTCTTT
>TRBJ1-1|TRBV7-9|-|-
CASSLGGPGGAFF
TGTGCCAGCAGCTTAGGGGGGCCGGGGGGTGCTTTCTTT
>TRBJ1-5|TRBV18|-|-
CASSTQTDQPQHF
TGTGCCAGCTCAACGCAGACAGATCAGCCCCAGCATTTT
>TRBJ1-3|TRBV4-2|TRBD1|-
CASSQAPQGDSGNTIYF
TGTGCCAGCAGCCAAGCCCCGCAGGGGGACTCTGGAAACACCATATATTTT
>TRBJ2-7|TRBV11-2|-|-
CASSLDRHRIYEQYF
TGTGCCAGCAGCTTAGATCGCCACAGGATCTACGAGCAGTACTTC
>TRBJ1-5|TRBV5-4|-|-
CASSLAGGQPQHF
TGTGCCAGCAGCTTGGCCGGGGGTCAGCCCCAGCATTTT
>TRBJ2-7|TRBV5-4|TRBD1|-
CASSFPTGEQYF
TGTGCCAGCAGCTTTCCGACAGGGGAGCAGTACTTC
>TRBJ2-1|TRBV10-1|-|-
CASRSDSYNEQFF
TGCGCCAGCAGGTCAGATTCCTACAATGAGCAGTTCTTC
>TRBJ1-1|TRBV29-1|-|few
CSVEIRPGGTEAFF
TGCAGCGTTGAGATTAGGCCCGGGGGGACTGAAGCTTTCTTT
>TRBJ2-3|TRBV5-1|TRBD1|-
CASSLTGTGLDTQYF
TGCGCCAGCAGCTTGACAGGGACAGGGTTAGATACGCAGTATTTT
>TRBJ1-5|TRBV12-5|-|once
CASGLVLGGPMALSNQPQHF
TGTGCTAGTGGTTTGGTACTCGGGGGACCCATGGCCCTAAGCAATCAGCCCCAGCATTTT
>TRBJ1-1|TRBV19|-|few
CASSILAGMNTEAFF
TGTGCCAGTAGTATACTGGCAGGTATGAACACTGAAGCTTTCTTT
>TRBJ2-2|TRBV30|-|-
CAWSEGLQTGELFF
TGTGCCTGGAGTGAAGGACTCCAGACCGGGGAGCTGTTTTTT
>TRBJ2-7|TRBV2|TRBD1|few
CATRDRGSYEQYF
TGTGCCACTCGGGACAGGGGTTCCTACGAGCAGTACTTC